Below are 15 T cell receptor beta chains sequenced from a single sample in a study of T cells in Graves' hyperthyroidism and ophthalmopathy. TCR beta CDR3 region amplification was performed from RNA transcripts. In the first-round RT-PCR of the TCR CDR3, the HTBI primer set was used. TCRdb processed the multiplex PCR reads anew with MiXCR; each CDR3 protein has one entry. The repertoire includes about 420,000 distinct CDR3 sequences, 15% to 19% of them detected once, and less than 15% sits in the top ten. Sequencing used blood. The receptors come from a woman between 18 and 29 years old with Graves' hyperthyroidism.

This clonotype has ten or more counts. The V call is TRBV7-2, the J call TRBJ1-2, with 7 bases matching TRBD1. Trimming at V came to 4 bases and at J to 4 bases, leaving 12 bases not matched to a gene. The CDR3 has 16 residues. CDR1 SGHTA and CDR2 FQGNSA come from the germline V gene. As DNA, the CDR3 is TGTGCCAGCAGCTCACTCATAGGGGGCACGGGCTATGGCTACACCTTC. This encodes CASSSLIGGTGYGYTF.

This clonotype was seen only a few times. The chain employs TRBV29-1 and TRBJ2-5; D is undetermined. The CDR3 length is 13 residues. Germline assignment: CDR1 SQVTM and CDR2 ANQGSEA. The V end lost 3 bases, the J end lost 4 bases, and 12 bases lay between the germline ends. CDR3 region: CSVERNRAETQYF. Written as DNA, the CDR3 is TGCAGCGTTGAGCGGAACCGGGCAGAGACCCAGTACTTC.

The V gene is TRBV11-2, the J gene TRBJ2-7; TRBD1 matches 10 bases. The CDR3 has 14 residues. The trim removed 3 bases at V and 3 bases at J, leaving 2 bases unmatched. Germline V CDR1 and CDR2: SGHAT, FQNNGV. CDR3 protein: CASSLGQGFYEQYF. Written as DNA, the CDR3 is TGTGCCAGCAGCTTGGGACAGGGGTTCTACGAGCAGTACTTC.

In its sample, this clonotype was seen many times. This chain joins TRBV12-3 or TRBV12-4 and TRBJ1-6; D call uncertain. The length of the CDR3 is 15 residues. The V and J ends lost 5 bases and 8 bases respectively, with 16 bases between them. The CDR3, as DNA: TGTGCCAGCAGTCTTTTGGCCCGGGCTGATTCACCCCTCCACTTT. Its protein is CASSLLARADSPLHF.

This clonotype has just a few counts. CDR3 amino acids: CSVIRKDPFTDTQYF. The CDR3 DNA follows: TGCAGCGTTATTCGAAAGGACCCCTTCACAGATACGCAGTATTTT. The chain is built from TRBV29-1 and TRBJ2-3; the D is unclear. CDR1 and CDR2 (germline): SQVTM, ANQGSEA. With 5 bases removed from V and 2 bases from J, the gap between germline ends came to 17 bases. CDR3 size: 15 residues.

This clonotype was observed many times. J is TRBJ2-7 and V is TRBV28; 16 bases match TRBD2. The CDR3 has 15 residues. Germline CDR1 reads MDHEN; CDR2 reads SYDVKM. V dropped 6 bases and J dropped 4; count of bases not matched to a gene: 3. The CDR3 region has the DNA TGTGCCAGCAGACCGGGACTAGCGGGGGGGTACGAGCAGTACTTC. Protein product: CASRPGLAGGYEQYF.

The rearrangement links TRBV6-6 to TRBJ1-5; no clear D gene. CDR1 is MNHNY and CDR2 is SVGAGI in the germline V gene (reference sequence). Trimming took 0 bases from V and 5 from J, leaving 20 bases between them. The CDR3 totals 18 residues. The CDR3 reads CASSYSASGMARDQPQHF. Here the CDR3 DNA reads TGTGCCAGCAGTTACTCCGCGTCCGGGATGGCCCGGGATCAGCCCCAGCATTTT.

This clonotype came up many times. The gene calls are TRBV2 and TRBJ2-7; possible D gene TRBD2, 5 bases. Trimming removed 5 bases from V and 7 bases from J, with 15 bases in between. Per germline, CDR1 SNHLY and CDR2 FYNNEI. The CDR3 consists of 13 residues. The CDR3 loop is CASSFGLTREQYF. CDR3 in DNA: TGTGCCAGCAGTTTCGGACTCACGCGGGAGCAGTACTTC.

This rearrangement joins TRBV6-6 to TRBJ2-7, with 10 bases fitting TRBD2. Looked up from germline, CDR1 is MNHNY and CDR2 is SVGAGI (reference sequence). V lost 0 bases to trimming and J lost 4 bases; unmatched junction nucleotides: 9. The CDR3 has 17 residues. The chain's CDR3 is CASSYSSGGPLLYEQYF. Here the CDR3 DNA reads TGTGCCAGCAGTTACTCTAGCGGGGGGCCGTTATTATACGAGCAGTACTTC.

The chain uses TRBV7-9 and TRBJ2-1; no reliable D call. The CDR3 is 15 amino acids. Germline-derived CDR1 and CDR2 are SEHNR and FQNEAQ (reference sequence). V lost 4 bases and J 4 bases, leaving 14 bases between the germline ends. CDR3 DNA: TGTGCCAGCAGCTCCTACCCAAGTACTTACAATGAGCAGTTCTTC. Amino acid sequence: CASSSYPSTYNEQFF.

The sample holds many counts of this clonotype. The rearrangement joins TRBV3-1 to TRBJ2-7; no reliable D call. CDR1 is LGHDT, CDR2 YNNKEL, per germline (reference sequence). The CDR3 totals 16 residues. Trimming pared 4 bases from V and 6 bases from J, leaving 22 bases between. The CDR3: CASSPSPRAQASEQYF. For the CDR3, the DNA is TGTGCCAGCAGCCCCTCCCCGCGTGCGCAGGCTAGCGAGCAGTACTTC.

The V gene is TRBV29-1, the J gene TRBJ1-2, with 8 bases lining up with TRBD1. CDR3 length equals 12 residues. The trim removed 7 bases at V and 4 bases at J, leaving 5 bases unmatched. Germline values: CDR1 SQVTM, CDR2 ANQGSEA. CDR3 amino acids: CSAETGGYGYTF. CDR3 sequence (DNA): TGCAGCGCAGAAACAGGGGGCTATGGCTACACCTTC.

On this clonotype: With a much larger clone just one base away, this may be a read error. J is TRBJ2-7 and V is TRBV2; D is unclear. There are 11 residues in the CDR3. Germline loops: CDR1 SNHLY, CDR2 FYNNEI. V shed 11 bases and J shed 0 bases, with 8 bases lying between them. The CDR3: CAGGSSYEQYF. The CDR3 region has the DNA TGTGCCGGCGGCAGCTCCTACGAGCAGTACTTC.

This clonotype was picked up many times. The chain couples TRBV20-1 to TRBJ2-2; weak D call: TRBD2 (5 bases). The germline CDR1 and CDR2 sequences are DFQATT and SNEGSKA (reference sequence). Trimming left V 1 base short and J 2 bases short, with 14 bases between. This CDR3 comprises 16 residues. The CDR3 protein is CSARVSGKVNTGELFF. CDR3 in DNA: TGCAGTGCTAGAGTATCGGGGAAGGTCAACACCGGGGAGCTGTTTTTT.

This clonotype came up many times. The chain links TRBV28 to TRBJ1-5; D not certain. This CDR3 is built from 14 residues. V dropped 2 bases and J dropped 5 bases, with 10 bases sitting between them. Germline CDR1 and CDR2: MDHEN and SYDVKM. CDR3 amino acids: CASSLRMGDQPQHF. The CDR3 DNA reads as TGTGCCAGCAGTTTAAGAATGGGAGATCAGCCCCAGCATTTT.